This note documents a single T cell receptor (beta chain) sequence. This record comes from a study of CD8+ T cells in alopecia areata. RNA was extracted and reverse transcribed into cDNA as the sequencing template. Sequenced by immunoSEQ multiplex PCR; TCRdb stores in-frame clones only, minus some. The sample has over 150,000 clones; 50% to 70% are singletons. The CDR3 has 13 amino acids. Trimming stripped 8 bases from V and 6 bases from J, with 11 bases between. Per germline, CDR1 LNHDA and CDR2 SQIVND (reference sequence). The sequenced sample was CD4+ T cells sorted from blood, obtained at week 0. The chain joins TRBV19 to TRBJ1-6, with D unclear. The sequence was collected from a human donor with alopecia areata. The CDR3 nucleotides read TGTGCCAGTTGGGGTGGGTTTAATTCACCCCTCCACTTT. Amino acid sequence: CASWGGFNSPLHF.